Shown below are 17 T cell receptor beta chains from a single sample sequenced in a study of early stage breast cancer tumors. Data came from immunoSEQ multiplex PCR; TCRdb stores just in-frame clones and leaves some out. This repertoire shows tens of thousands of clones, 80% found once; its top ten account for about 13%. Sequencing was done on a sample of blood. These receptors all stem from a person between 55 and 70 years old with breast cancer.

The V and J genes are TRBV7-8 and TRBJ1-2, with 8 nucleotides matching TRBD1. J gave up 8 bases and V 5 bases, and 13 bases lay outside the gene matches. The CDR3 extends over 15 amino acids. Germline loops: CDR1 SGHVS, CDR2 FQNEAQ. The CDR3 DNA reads TGTGCCAGCAGCACTTCCCCAGGGGGCGCAGACGGCTACACCTTC. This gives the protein CASSTSPGGADGYTF.

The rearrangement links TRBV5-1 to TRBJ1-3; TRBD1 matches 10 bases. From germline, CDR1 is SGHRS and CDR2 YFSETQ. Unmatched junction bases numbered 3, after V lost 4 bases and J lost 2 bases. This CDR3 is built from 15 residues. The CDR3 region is CASSRQGATGNTIYF. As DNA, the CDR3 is TGCGCCAGCAGCAGACAGGGGGCGACTGGAAACACCATATATTTT.

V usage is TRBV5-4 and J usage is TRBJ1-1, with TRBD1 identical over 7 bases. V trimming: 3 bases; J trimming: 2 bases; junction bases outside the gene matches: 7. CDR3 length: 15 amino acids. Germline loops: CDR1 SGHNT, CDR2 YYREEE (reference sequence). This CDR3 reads CASSYQTGQNTEAFF. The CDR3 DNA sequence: TGTGCCAGCAGCTATCAGACAGGGCAAAACACTGAAGCTTTCTTT.

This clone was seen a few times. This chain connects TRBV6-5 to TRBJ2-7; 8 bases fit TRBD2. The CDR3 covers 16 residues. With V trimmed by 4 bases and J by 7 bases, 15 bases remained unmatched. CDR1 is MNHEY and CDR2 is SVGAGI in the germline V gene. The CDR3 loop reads CASSLLIAGGSWEQYF. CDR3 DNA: TGTGCCAGCAGTTTGCTCATTGCGGGGGGCTCTTGGGAGCAGTACTTC.

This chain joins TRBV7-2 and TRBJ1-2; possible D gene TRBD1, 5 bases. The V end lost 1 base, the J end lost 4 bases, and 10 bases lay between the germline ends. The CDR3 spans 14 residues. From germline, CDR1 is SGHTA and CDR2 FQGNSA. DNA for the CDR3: TGTGCCAGCAGCTTAGGTGGGGGGTCCTATGGCTACACCTTC. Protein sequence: CASSLGGGSYGYTF.

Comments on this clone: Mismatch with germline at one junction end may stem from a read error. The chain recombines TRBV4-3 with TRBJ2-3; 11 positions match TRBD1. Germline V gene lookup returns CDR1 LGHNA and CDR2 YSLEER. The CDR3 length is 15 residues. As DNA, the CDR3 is TGCGCCAGCAGCCAAGATCCTTTTTGGGACAGGGGGGCCCGTTTT. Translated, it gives CASSQDPFWDRGARF.

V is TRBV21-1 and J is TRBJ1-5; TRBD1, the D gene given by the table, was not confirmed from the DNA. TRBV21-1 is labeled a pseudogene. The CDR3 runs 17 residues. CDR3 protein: CASTDDRCFYSNQPQHF. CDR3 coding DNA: TGTGCCAGCACGGACGACAGGTGCTTTTATAGCAATCAGCCCCAGCATTTT.

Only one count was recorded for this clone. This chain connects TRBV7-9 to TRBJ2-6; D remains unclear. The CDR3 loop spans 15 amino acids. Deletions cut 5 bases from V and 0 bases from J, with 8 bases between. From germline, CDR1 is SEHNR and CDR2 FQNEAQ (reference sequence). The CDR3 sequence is CASSPGNSGANVLTF. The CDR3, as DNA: TGTGCCAGCAGCCCCGGTAACTCTGGGGCCAACGTCCTGACTTTC.

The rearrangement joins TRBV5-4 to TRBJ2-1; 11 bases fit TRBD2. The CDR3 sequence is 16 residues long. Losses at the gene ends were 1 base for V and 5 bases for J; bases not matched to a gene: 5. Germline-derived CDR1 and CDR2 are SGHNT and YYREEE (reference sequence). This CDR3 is CASSLPGTSGNNEQFF. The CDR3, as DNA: TGTGCCAGCAGCTTGCCCGGGACTAGCGGCAACAATGAGCAGTTCTTC.

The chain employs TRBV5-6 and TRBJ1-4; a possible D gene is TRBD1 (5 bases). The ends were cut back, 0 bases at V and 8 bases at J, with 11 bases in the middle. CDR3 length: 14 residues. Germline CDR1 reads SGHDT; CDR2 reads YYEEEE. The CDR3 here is CASSLGRVYEKLFF. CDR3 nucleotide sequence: TGTGCCAGCAGCTTGGGCAGGGTCTACGAAAAACTGTTTTTT.

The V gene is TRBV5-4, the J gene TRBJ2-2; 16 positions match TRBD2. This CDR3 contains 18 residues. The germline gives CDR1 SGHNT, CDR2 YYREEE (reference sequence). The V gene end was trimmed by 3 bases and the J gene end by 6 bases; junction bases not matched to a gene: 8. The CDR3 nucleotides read TGTGCCAGCAGCTCCCCCTTGGGACTAGCGGGAGGGCCCGGGGAGCTGTTTTTT. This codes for CASSSPLGLAGGPGELFF.

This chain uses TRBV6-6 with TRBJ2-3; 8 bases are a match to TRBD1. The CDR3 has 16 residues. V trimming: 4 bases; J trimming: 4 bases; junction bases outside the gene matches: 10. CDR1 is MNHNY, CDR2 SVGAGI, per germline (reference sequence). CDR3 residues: CASSSAWTGKPDTQYF. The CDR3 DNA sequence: TGTGCCAGCAGTTCGGCTTGGACAGGGAAGCCAGATACGCAGTATTTT.

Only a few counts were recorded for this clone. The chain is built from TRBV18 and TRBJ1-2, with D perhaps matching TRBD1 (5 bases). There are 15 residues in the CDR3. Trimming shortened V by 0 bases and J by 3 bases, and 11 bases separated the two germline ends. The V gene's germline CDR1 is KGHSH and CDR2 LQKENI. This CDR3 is CASSPPAREDYGYTF. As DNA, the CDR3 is TGTGCCAGCTCACCACCGGCCAGGGAGGACTATGGCTACACCTTC. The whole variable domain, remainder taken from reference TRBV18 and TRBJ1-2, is NAGVMQNPRHLVRRRGQEARLRCSPMKGHSHVYWYRQLPEEGLKFMVYLQKENIIDESGMPKERFSAEFPKEGPSILRIQQVVRGDSAAYFCASSPPAREDYGYTFGSGTRLTVV.

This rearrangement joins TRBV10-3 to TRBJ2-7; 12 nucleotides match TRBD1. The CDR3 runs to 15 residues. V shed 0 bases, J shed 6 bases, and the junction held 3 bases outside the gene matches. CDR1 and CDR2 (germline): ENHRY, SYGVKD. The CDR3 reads CAISESGTGGPEQYF. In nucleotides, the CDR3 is TGTGCCATCAGTGAGTCGGGGACAGGGGGCCCCGAGCAGTACTTC.

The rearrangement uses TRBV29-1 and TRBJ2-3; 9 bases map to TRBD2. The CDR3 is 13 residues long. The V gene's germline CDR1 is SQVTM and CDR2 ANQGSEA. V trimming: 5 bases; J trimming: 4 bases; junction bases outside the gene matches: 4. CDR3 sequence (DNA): TGCAGCGTTCTTGGACTAGCGCCAGATACGCAGTATTTT. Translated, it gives CSVLGLAPDTQYF.

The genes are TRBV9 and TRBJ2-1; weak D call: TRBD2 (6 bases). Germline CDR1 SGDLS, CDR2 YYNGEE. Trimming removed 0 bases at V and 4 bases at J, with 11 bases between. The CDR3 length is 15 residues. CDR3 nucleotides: TGTGCCAGCAGCGTAGCCCAGCGGGCTTACAATGAGCAGTTCTTC. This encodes CASSVAQRAYNEQFF.

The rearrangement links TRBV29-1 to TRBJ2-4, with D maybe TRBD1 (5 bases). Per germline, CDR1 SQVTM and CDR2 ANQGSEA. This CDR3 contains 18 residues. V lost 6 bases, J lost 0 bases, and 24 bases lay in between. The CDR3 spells CSVVTLLGRQGAKNIQYF. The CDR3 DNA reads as TGCAGCGTGGTGACCTTACTGGGTCGGCAGGGAGCCAAAAACATTCAGTACTTC.